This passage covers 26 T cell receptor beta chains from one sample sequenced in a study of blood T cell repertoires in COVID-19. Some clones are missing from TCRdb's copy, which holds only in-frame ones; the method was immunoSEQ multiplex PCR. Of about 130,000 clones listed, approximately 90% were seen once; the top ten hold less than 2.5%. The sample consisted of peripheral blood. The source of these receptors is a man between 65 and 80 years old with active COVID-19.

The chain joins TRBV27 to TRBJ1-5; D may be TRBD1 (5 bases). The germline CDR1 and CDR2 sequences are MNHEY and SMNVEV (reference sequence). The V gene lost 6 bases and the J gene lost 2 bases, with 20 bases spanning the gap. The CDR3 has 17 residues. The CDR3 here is CASRRSSGGGGNQPQHF. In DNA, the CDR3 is TGTGCCAGCAGAAGAAGCAGCGGGGGGGGTGGCAATCAGCCCCAGCATTTT.

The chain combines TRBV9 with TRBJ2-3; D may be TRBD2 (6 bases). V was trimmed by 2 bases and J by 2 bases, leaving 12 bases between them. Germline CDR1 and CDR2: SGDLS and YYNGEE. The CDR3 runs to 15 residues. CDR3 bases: TGTGCCAGCAGCGTCGGGGGAGCTTACACAGATACGCAGTATTTT. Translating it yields CASSVGGAYTDTQYF. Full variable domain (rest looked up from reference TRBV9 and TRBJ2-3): DSGVTQTPKHLITATGQRVTLRCSPRSGDLSVYWYQQSLDQGLQFLIQYYNGEERAKGNILERFSAQQFPDLHSELNLSSLELGDSALYFCASSVGGAYTDTQYFGPGTRLTVL.

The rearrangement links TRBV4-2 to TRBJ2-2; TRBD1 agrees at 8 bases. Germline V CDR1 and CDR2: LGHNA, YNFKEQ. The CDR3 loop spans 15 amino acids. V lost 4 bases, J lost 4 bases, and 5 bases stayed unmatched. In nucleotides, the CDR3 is TGTGCCAGCAGCCCGCGGACAGGGAGCACCGGGGAGCTGTTTTTT. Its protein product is CASSPRTGSTGELFF.

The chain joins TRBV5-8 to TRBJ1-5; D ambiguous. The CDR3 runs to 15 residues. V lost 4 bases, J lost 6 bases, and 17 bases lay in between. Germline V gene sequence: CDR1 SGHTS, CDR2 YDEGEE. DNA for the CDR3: TGTGCCAGCAGCCTAATCCGGGGTTCGGGTCAGCCCCAGCATTTT. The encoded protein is CASSLIRGSGQPQHF.

As DNA, the CDR3 is TGTGCCAGCAGCTTAACAGGGGCTGGGGCCAACGTCCTGACTTTC. This translates into CASSLTGAGANVLTF. J is TRBJ2-6 and V is TRBV7-3; a possible D gene is TRBD1 (5 bases). Germline loops: CDR1 SGHTA, CDR2 FQGTGA. Trimming stripped 0 bases from V and 2 bases from J, with 5 bases between. This CDR3 has 15 residues.

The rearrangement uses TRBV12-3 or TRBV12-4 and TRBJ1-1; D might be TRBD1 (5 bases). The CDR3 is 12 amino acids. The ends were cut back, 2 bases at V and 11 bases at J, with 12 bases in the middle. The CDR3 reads CASSLLGEAAFF. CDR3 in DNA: TGTGCCAGCAGTTTATTGGGGGAGGCCGCTTTCTTT.

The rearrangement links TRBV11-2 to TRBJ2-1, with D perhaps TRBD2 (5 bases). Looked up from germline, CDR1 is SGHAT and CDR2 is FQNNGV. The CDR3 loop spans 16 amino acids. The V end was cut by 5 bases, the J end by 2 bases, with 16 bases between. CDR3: CASSITTGSAYNEQFF. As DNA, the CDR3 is TGTGCCAGCAGCATAACTACGGGATCGGCCTACAATGAGCAGTTCTTC. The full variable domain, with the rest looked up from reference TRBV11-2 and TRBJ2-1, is EAGVAQSPRYKIIEKRQSVAFWCNPISGHATLYWYQQILGQGPKLLIQFQNNGVVDDSQLPKDRFSAERLKGVDSTLKIQPAKLEDSAVYLCASSITTGSAYNEQFFGPGTRLTVL.

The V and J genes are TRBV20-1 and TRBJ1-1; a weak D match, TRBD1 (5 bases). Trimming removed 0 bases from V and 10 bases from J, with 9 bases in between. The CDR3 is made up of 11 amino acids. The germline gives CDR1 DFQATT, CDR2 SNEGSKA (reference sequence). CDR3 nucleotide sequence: TGCAGTGCTAGAGATGGGGGGGTAGCTTTCTTT. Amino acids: CSARDGGVAFF.

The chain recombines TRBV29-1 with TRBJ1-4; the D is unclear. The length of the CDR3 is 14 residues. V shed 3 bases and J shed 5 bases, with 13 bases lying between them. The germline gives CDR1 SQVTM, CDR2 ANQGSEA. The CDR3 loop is CSVEALGRNEKLFF. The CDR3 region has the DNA TGCAGCGTTGAGGCCCTGGGGAGGAATGAAAAACTGTTTTTT.

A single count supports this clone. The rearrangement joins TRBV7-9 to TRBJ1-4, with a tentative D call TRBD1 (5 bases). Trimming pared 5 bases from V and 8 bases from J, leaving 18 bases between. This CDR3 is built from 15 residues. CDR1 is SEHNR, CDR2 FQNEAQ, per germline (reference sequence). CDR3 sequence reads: CASSLGGVPREKLFF. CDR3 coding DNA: TGTGCCAGCAGCCTGGGGGGAGTGCCGAGGGAAAAACTGTTTTTT. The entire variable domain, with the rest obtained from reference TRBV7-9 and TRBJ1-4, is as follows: DTGVSQNPRHKITKRGQNVTFRCDPISEHNRLYWYRQTLGQGPEFLTYFQNEAQLEKSRLLSDRFSAERPKGSFSTLEIQRTEQGDSAMYLCASSLGGVPREKLFFGSGTQLSVL.

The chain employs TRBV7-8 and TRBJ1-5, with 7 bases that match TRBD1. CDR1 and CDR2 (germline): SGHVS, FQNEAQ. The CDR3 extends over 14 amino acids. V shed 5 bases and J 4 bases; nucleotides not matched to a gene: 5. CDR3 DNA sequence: TGTGCCAGCAGCCGAGAGGACAGGAATCAGCCCCAGCATTTT. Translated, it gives CASSREDRNQPQHF.

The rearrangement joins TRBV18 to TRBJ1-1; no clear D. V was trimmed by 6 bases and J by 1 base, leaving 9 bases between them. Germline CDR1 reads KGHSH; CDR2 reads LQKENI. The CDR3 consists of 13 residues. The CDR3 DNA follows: TGTGCCAGCTCCCTTGGCCAGAACACTGAAGCTTTCTTT. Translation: CASSLGQNTEAFF.

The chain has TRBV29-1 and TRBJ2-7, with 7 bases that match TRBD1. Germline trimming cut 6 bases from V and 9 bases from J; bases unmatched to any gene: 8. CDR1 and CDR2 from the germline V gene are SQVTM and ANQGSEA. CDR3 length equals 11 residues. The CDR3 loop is CSVTDRVRQYF. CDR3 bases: TGCAGCGTCACCGACAGGGTACGGCAGTACTTC.

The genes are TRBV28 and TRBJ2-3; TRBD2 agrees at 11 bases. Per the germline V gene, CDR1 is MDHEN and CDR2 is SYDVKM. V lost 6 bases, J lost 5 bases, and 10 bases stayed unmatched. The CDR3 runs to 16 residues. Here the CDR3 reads CASSSGLAGGKDTQYF. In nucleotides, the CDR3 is TGTGCCAGCAGCTCTGGACTAGCGGGCGGCAAAGATACGCAGTATTTT.

CDR3 DNA: TGTGCCAGCAGGCAAACAGGGCGGAACACTGAAGCTTTCTTT. Translation gives CASRQTGRNTEAFF. The chain combines TRBV6-4 with TRBJ1-1; maybe TRBD1 (6 bases). The germline CDR1 and CDR2 sequences are MRHNA and SNTAGT. The V and J ends lost 6 bases and 1 base respectively, with 12 bases between them. The CDR3 has 14 amino acids.

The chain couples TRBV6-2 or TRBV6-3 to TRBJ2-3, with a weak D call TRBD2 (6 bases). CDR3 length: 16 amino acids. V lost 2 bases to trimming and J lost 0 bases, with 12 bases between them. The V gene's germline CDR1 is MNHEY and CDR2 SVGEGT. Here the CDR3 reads CASSYAGTLSTDTQYF. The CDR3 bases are TGTGCCAGCAGTTACGCGGGGACCCTCAGCACAGATACGCAGTATTTT.

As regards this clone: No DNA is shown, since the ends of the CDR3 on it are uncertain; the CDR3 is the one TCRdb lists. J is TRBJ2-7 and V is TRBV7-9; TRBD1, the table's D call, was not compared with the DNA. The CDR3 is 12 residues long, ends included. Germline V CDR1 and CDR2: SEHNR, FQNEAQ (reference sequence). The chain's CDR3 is CASSLVGQGSYF.

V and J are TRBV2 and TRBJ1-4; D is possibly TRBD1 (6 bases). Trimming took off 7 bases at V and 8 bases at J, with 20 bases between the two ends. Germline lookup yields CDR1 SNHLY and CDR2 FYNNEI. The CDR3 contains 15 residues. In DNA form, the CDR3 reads TGTGCCAGCATGAGGGGGACGGTGGCCGGGGAAAAACTGTTTTTT. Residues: CASMRGTVAGEKLFF.

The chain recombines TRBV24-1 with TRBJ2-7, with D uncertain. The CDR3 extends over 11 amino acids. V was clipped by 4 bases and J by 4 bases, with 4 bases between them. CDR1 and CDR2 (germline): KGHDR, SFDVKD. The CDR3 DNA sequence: TGTGCCACCAGTGACAAATACGAGCAGTACTTC. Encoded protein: CATSDKYEQYF.

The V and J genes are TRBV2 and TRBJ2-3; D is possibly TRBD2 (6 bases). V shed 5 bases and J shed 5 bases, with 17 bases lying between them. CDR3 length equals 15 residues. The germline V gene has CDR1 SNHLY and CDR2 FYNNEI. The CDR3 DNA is TGTGCCAGCAGTTCTGAGGGCGGGATGGGAGATACGCAGTATTTT. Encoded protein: CASSSEGGMGDTQYF. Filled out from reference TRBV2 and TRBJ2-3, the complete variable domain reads EPEVTQTPSHQVTQMGQEVILRCVPISNHLYFYWYRQILGQKVEFLVSFYNNEISEKSEIFDDQFSVERPDGSNFTLKIRSTKLEDSAMYFCASSSEGGMGDTQYFGPGTRLTVL.

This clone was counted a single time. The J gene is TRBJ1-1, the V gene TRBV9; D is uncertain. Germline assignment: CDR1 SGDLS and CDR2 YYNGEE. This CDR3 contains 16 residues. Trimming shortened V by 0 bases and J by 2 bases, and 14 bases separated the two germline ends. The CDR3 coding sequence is TGTGCCAGCAGCGTAGTTCACTACGCAGATAACACTGAAGCTTTCTTT. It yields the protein CASSVVHYADNTEAFF.

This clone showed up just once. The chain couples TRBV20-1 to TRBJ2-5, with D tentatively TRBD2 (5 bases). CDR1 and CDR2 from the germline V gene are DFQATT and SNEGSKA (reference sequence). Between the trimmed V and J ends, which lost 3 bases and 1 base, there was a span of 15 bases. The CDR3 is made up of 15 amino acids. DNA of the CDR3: TGCAGTGCTAGTTTGGGGAGAACCCCCCAAGAGACCCAGTACTTC. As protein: CSASLGRTPQETQYF.

CDR3 nucleotides: TGTGCCAGCAGTGAAATGAGGGGAGGGACCGGGGAGCTGTTTTTT. It translates to CASSEMRGGTGELFF. The chain couples TRBV2 to TRBJ2-2; TRBD2 agrees at 7 bases. The germline V gene has CDR1 SNHLY and CDR2 FYNNEI. V lost 2 bases, J lost 5 bases, and 5 bases stayed unmatched. The CDR3 is 15 residues long.

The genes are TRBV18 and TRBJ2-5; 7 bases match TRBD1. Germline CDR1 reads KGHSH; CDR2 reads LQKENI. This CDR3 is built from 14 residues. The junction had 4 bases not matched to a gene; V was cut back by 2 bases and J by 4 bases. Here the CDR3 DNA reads TGTGCCAGCTCACCAATAGGGGGCCCAGAGACCCAGTACTTC. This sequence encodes CASSPIGGPETQYF. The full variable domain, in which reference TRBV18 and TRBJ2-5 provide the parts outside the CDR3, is NAGVMQNPRHLVRRRGQEARLRCSPMKGHSHVYWYRQLPEEGLKFMVYLQKENIIDESGMPKERFSAEFPKEGPSILRIQQVVRGDSAAYFCASSPIGGPETQYFGPGTRLLVL.

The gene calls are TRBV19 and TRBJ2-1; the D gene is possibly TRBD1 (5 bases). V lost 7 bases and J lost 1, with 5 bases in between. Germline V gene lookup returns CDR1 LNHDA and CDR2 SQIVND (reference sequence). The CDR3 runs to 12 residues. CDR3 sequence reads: CASTGSYNEQFF. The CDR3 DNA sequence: TGTGCCAGTACAGGGTCCTACAATGAGCAGTTCTTC. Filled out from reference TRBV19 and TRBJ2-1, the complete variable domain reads DGGITQSPKYLFRKEGQNVTLSCEQNLNHDAMYWYRQDPGQGLRLIYYSQIVNDFQKGDIAEGYSVSREKKESFPLTVTSAQKNPTAFYLCASTGSYNEQFFGPGTRLTVL.

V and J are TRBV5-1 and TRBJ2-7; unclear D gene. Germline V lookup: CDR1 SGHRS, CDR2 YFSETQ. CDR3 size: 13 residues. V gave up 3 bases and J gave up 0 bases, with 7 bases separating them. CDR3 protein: CASSYQNSYEQYF. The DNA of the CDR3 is TGCGCCAGCAGCTATCAGAACTCCTACGAGCAGTACTTC.